This TCR beta chain was observed in a study of identical twins. Overall study findings and caveats: Beta out-of-frame sequences displayed a weaker excess of sharing between twins. With abundant cord blood beta clonotypes, insertions were fewer; memory repertoires showed no such pattern.

TCRdb redid the calling of the 5' RACE reads with MiXCR, one entry per CDR3 protein. The sample carries about 690,000 distinct CDR3 sequences, less than 7% recorded once. In this sample, this clonotype turned up a few times. Its antigen remains unknown. V lost 1 base, J lost 0 bases, and 5 bases lay in between. This CDR3 has 14 amino acids. Germline CDR1 LGHDT, CDR2 YNNKEL (reference sequence). Sequencing was performed on naive T cells sorted from blood. The chain couples TRBV3-1 to TRBJ2-3; D unresolved. The receptor was derived from a man aged 18-30 years in good health. The CDR3 sequence: CASSQAQSTDTQYF. For the CDR3, the DNA is TGTGCCAGCAGCCAAGCACAGAGCACAGATACGCAGTATTTT.